One T cell receptor (beta chain) is described in this entry. The clone's antigen remains unknown. Qualities for individual bases were not recorded, and no much larger clone is one base off. After removal of 3 bases from V and 0 bases from J, the junction retains 8 bases not matched to a gene. The CDR3 covers 17 residues, taking in both the cysteine and the phenylalanine. Only the CDR3 region is kept as DNA, spanning 51 bases read in frame from base 1. Looking up the germline V gene (reference sequence) yields CDR1 SEHNR and CDR2 FQNEAQ. These data come from a study of blood T cell repertoires in COVID-19 (dated by TCRdb to about 2020). With regard to the full study: Collaborator samples came from the United States, Italy and Spain and covered acute and convalescent phases of COVID-19. The prospective study material was composed of cDNA or gDNA derived from T cells, B-cell-depleted T cells, or PBMCs. Subjects who had been exposed to COVID-19, were actively infected with it, or had recovered from it provided the deeply sampled blood TCRbeta repertoires that made up the dataset. The repertoires were made available in a free public database intended to serve as a resource for research on the immune response to SARS-CoV-2. Samples were obtained from the ongoing ImmuneRACE study (first 160 participants) and from over 1,000 subjects provided by 6 global collaborators. Sample metadata almost always included a de-identified subject ID, COVID-19 status, age in years and sex. Where available, HLA class I and class II types were taken from metadata supplied by the sample provider and were not determined by assay-based typing.

Beyond this particular receptor, the publication reports: How much clinical and demographic metadata was included differed by source and by participant, and the metadata was provided uncurated.

Participants in the prospective study were enrolled through a virtual design, were aged roughly 18 to 90 years, and lived in roughly 26 United States geographic areas. Cohort assignment in the prospective study relied on participant-reported clinical history from a screening survey and a study questionnaire. A participant counted as exposed if, within 2 weeks of entering the study, that participant had been in contact with someone who had a PCR-confirmed or clinician-diagnosed COVID-19 case. In the prospective study, whole blood, serum and a nasopharyngeal or oropharyngeal swab were collected from each participant by mobile phlebotomists. Participants in the prospective study had the option to provide additional blood draws and questionnaires over a roughly two-month period. Blood samples from the prospective study were shipped frozen or at room temperature prior to DNA extraction. TCRbeta CDR3 regions were amplified from genomic DNA by means of the immunoSEQ Assay, a bias-controlled multiplex PCR. As for the authors' bioinformatics: Nucleated cell counts per sample were estimated from amplification of reference gene primers within the assay. Sequence reads were collapsed and filtered to measure the absolute abundance of every unique TCRbeta CDR3 rearrangement. For each sample, productive Simpson clonality was calculated as the square root of Simpson's diversity index across productive rearrangements. Imported from immuneACCESS, the table was reduced by TCRdb to in-frame sequences with V and J called. These copies leave out some clones; in studies compared against another copy, an unresolved V gene accounts for under half, and the cause of the remainder is not known. V and J calls and clone size come straight from that table; D and trimming were deduced from the DNA. The sample records some 340,000 clones, 90% of which are singletons. Less than 4% of the sample lies in the top ten.

Sequencing used PBMCs or T cells enriched from blood (not recorded which). This TCR was sampled from a woman in her 30s who had been exposed to COVID-19. This chain is built from TRBV7-9 and TRBJ2-5, with 9 bases in between that match TRBD1. The CDR3 reads CASSFQGGQGNQETQYF. The DNA sequence reads TGTGCCAGCAGCTTTCAGGGGGGACAGGGAAACCAAGAGACCCAGTACTTC.